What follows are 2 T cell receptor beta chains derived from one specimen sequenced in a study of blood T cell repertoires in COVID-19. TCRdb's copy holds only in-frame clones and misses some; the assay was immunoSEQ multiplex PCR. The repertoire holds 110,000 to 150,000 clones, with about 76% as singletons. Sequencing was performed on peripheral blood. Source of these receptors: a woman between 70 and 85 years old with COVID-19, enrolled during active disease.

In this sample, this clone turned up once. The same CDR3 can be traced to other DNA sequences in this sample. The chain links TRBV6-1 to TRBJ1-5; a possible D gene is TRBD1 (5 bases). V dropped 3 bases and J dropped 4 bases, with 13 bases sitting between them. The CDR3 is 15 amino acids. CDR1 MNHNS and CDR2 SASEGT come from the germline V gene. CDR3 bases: TGTGCCAGCAGTGAGCGGGGGAGGGGTAATCAGCCCCAGCATTTT. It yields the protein CASSERGRGNQPQHF.

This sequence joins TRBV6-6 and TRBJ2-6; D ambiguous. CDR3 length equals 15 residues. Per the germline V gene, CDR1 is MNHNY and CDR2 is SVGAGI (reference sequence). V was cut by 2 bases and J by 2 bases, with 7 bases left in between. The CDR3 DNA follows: TGTGCCAGCAGTTACGGCGGAGCTGGGGCCAACGTCCTGACTTTC. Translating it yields CASSYGGAGANVLTF.